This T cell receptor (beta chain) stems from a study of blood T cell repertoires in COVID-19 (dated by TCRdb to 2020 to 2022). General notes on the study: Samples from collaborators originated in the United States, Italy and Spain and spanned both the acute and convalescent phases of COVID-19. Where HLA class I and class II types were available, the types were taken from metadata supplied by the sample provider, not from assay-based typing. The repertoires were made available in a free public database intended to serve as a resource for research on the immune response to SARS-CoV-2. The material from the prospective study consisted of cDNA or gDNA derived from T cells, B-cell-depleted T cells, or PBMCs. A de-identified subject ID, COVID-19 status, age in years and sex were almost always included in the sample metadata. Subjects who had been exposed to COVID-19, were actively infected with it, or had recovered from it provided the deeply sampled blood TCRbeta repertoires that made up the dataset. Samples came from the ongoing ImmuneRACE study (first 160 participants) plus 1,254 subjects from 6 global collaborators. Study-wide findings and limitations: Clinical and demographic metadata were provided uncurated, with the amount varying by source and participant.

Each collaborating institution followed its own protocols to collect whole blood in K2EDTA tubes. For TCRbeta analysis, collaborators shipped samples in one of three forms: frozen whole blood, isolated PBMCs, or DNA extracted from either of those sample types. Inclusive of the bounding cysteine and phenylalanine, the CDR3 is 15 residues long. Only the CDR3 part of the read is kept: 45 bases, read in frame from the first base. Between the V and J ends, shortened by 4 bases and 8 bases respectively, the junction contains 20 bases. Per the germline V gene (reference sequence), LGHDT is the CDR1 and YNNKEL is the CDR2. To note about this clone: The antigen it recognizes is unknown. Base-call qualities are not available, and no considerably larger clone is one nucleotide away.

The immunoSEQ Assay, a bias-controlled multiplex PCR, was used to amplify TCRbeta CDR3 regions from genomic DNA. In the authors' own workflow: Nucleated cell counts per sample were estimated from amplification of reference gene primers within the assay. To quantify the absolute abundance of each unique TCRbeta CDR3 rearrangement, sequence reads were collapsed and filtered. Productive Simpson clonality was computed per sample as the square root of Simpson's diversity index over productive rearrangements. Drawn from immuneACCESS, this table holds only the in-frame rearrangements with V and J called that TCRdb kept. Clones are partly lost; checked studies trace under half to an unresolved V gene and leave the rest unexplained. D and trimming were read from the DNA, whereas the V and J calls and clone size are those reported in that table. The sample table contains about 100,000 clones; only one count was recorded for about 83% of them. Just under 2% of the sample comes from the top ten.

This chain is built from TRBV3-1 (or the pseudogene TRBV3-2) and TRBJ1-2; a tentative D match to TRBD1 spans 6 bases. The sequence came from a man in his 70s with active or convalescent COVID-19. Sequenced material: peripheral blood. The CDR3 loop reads CASSRISQGPGGYTF. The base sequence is TGTGCCAGCAGCCGCATTTCCCAGGGGCCGGGAGGCTACACCTTC.